This T cell receptor beta chain was sequenced for a study of blood T cell repertoires in COVID-19. Whole-study context: There were acute and convalescent COVID-19 samples, and they came from the United States, Italy and Spain. T cells, B-cell-depleted T cells, or PBMCs provided the cDNA or gDNA that served as material.

Unmatched junction bases numbered 12, after V lost 4 bases and J lost 5 bases. From germline, CDR1 is SGHDT and CDR2 YYEEEE. The CDR3 consists of 16 residues. Original analysis: Using reference gene primer amplification, nucleated cell counts were estimated. This table comes from immunoSEQ multiplex PCR, and its TCRdb copy is limited to in-frame clones, with some not included. V and J calls and clone size are as listed in that table; D and trimming were resolved from the DNA. The data hold approximately 70,000 clones, with about nine tenths observed a single time. V and J are TRBV5-6 and TRBJ1-2, with TRBD1 matching 9 bases. This sequence was found in a man in his fifties with active COVID-19. Sequenced sample: peripheral blood. CDR3 nucleotides: TGTGCCAGCAGCCTACTTGGGGACAGGGTTGGGTATGGCTACACCTTC. Encoded protein: CASSLLGDRVGYGYTF. The complete variable domain, with remaining parts taken from reference TRBV5-6 and TRBJ1-2, reads DAGVTQSPTHLIKTRGQQVTLRCSPKSGHDTVSWYQQALGQGPQFIFQYYEEEERQRGNFPDRFSGHQFPNYSSELNVNALLLGDSALYLCASSLLGDRVGYGYTFGSGTRLTVV.